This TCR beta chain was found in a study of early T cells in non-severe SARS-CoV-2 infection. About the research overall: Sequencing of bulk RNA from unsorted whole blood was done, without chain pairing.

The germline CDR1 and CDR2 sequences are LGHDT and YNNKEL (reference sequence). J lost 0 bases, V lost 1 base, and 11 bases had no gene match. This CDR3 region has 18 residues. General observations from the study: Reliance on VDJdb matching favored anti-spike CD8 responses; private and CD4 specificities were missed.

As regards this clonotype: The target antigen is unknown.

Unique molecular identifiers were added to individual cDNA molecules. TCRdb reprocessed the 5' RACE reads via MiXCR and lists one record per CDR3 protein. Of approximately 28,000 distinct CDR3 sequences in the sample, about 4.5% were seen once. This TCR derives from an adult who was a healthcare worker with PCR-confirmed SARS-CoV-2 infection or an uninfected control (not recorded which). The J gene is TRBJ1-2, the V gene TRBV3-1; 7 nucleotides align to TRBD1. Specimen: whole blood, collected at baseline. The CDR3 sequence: CASSQGGTAGIANYGYTF. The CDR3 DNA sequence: TGTGCCAGCAGCCAAGGGGGGACAGCAGGGATAGCTAACTATGGCTACACCTTC. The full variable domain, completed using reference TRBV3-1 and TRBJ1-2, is DTAVSQTPKYLVTQMGNDKSIKCEQNLGHDTMYWYKQDSKKFLKIMFSYNNKELIINETVPNRFSPKSPDKAHLNLHINSLELGDSAVYFCASSQGGTAGIANYGYTFGSGTRLTVV.